What follows describes a single T cell receptor beta chain. A clone one base away is much larger, so this may be a read error. With a J-beta primer mix and a sample-barcoded 5' primer, a second PCR ran about 6 to 11 cycles. MiXCR, run by TCRdb on the 5' RACE reads, gives a single entry per CDR3 protein. The table shows fewer than 800,000 distinct CDR3 sequences, with approximately 50% occurring only once. Trimming pared 5 bases from V and 1 base from J, leaving 11 bases between. This CDR3 has 14 amino acids. Looked up from germline, CDR1 is MNHEY and CDR2 is SVGEGT. This sample is part of a study of blood T cells in healthy people across ages.

The sequence was collected from an older woman in good health. J is TRBJ2-5 and V is TRBV6-2 or TRBV6-3, with D unresolved. The sequencing sample was made of blood. The chain's CDR3 is CASSDGPFQETQYF. Written as DNA, the CDR3 is TGTGCCAGCAGTGACGGCCCCTTCCAAGAGACCCAGTACTTC.